The 29 T cell receptor beta chains reported below all come from one sample, sequenced in a study of neurological immune-mediated disorders. TCRdb passed the 5' RACE reads through MiXCR, listing each CDR3 protein once. Among 65,000 to 85,000 distinct CDR3 sequences listed, 3.2% were seen once. The sequenced sample was PBMCs. These receptor sequences come from a woman aged 50 to 60 with multiple sclerosis.

This clonotype was counted many times. V usage is TRBV20-1 and J usage is TRBJ1-2; 8 bases are a match to TRBD1. The CDR3 is 15 residues long. From germline, CDR1 is DFQATT and CDR2 SNEGSKA (reference sequence). V dropped 1 base and J dropped 0; count of bases not matched to a gene: 4. The DNA for the CDR3 is TGCAGTGCTAGAGCTCGGGACAGGACTAACTATGGCTACACCTTC. Translation gives CSARARDRTNYGYTF.

CDR3 amino acids: CASSPADEQYF. The CDR3 DNA sequence: TGTGCCAGCTCACCGGCCGACGAGCAGTACTTC. The genes are TRBV18 and TRBJ2-7; D unresolved. V was cut by 3 bases and J by 5 bases, with 5 bases left in between. CDR1 KGHSH and CDR2 LQKENI come from the germline V gene. This CDR3 contains 11 residues.

This clonotype appeared a few times. A much larger clone is a single base away; this may be a read error. This rearrangement joins TRBV7-2 to TRBJ1-6; D is unresolved. The ends were cut back, 5 bases at V and 9 bases at J, with 14 bases in the middle. The CDR3 is made up of 14 amino acids. Germline assignment: CDR1 SGHTA and CDR2 FQGNSA. CDR3: CASSHEGGISPLHF. In DNA, the CDR3 is TGTGCCAGCAGCCACGAGGGAGGTATTTCACCCCTCCACTTT.

This clonotype was counted at least ten times. The V gene is TRBV5-1, the J gene TRBJ2-1; 12 bases are a match to TRBD2. V lost 9 bases to trimming and J lost 8 bases; unmatched junction nucleotides: 12. Per germline, CDR1 SGHRS and CDR2 YFSETQ. The CDR3 extends over 15 amino acids. The CDR3 nucleotides read TGCGCCACCCCGATATGGACTAGCGGGAACTATGAGCAGTTCTTC. This sequence encodes CATPIWTSGNYEQFF.

In this sample, this clonotype turned up many times. The chain recombines TRBV6-6 with TRBJ2-1, with D perhaps TRBD1 (5 bases). Germline V gene sequence: CDR1 MNHNY, CDR2 SVGAGI (reference sequence). V shed 0 bases and J shed 6 bases, with 18 bases lying between them. This CDR3 spans 17 amino acids. Here the CDR3 reads CASSYSASAGWGNEQFF. In DNA, the CDR3 is TGTGCCAGCAGTTACTCTGCAAGCGCAGGGTGGGGCAATGAGCAGTTCTTC.

This clonotype was observed at least ten times. V is TRBV5-1 and J is TRBJ2-5, with 10 bases that match TRBD2. Trimming cost V 0 bases and J 3 bases; bases outside gene matches: 2. The CDR3 loop spans 15 amino acids. Germline values: CDR1 SGHRS, CDR2 YFSETQ. The DNA for the CDR3 is TGCGCCAGCAGCTTGGCCGGGACTAGCGAAGAGACCCAGTACTTC. Its protein product is CASSLAGTSEETQYF. Looking up the rest from reference TRBV5-1 and TRBJ2-5 gives the full variable domain: KAGVTQTPRYLIKTRGQQVTLSCSPISGHRSVSWYQQTPGQGLQFLFEYFSETQRNKGNFPGRFSGRQFSNSRSEMNVSTLELGDSALYLCASSLAGTSEETQYFGPGTRLLVL.

This clonotype has a count of ten or more. The chain has TRBV20-1 and TRBJ2-3, with D uncertain. Trimming removed 1 base from V and 0 bases from J, with 8 bases in between. CDR1 DFQATT and CDR2 SNEGSKA come from the germline V gene (reference sequence). This CDR3 has 14 residues. The CDR3 coding sequence is TGCAGTGCTAGAGCTGAAACTAGCACAGATACGCAGTATTTT. Amino acids: CSARAETSTDTQYF.

This chain uses TRBV18 with TRBJ2-1, with D tentatively TRBD1 (6 bases). The CDR3 spans 15 residues. Germline V gives CDR1 KGHSH, CDR2 LQKENI. V was shortened by 6 bases and J by 2 bases, with 14 bases between the two germline ends. The CDR3 sequence is CASSPTTGTYNEQFF. As DNA, the CDR3 is TGTGCCAGCTCTCCCACAACAGGGACCTACAATGAGCAGTTCTTC. Combining the CDR3 with reference TRBV18 and TRBJ2-1 gives the whole variable domain NAGVMQNPRHLVRRRGQEARLRCSPMKGHSHVYWYRQLPEEGLKFMVYLQKENIIDESGMPKERFSAEFPKEGPSILRIQQVVRGDSAAYFCASSPTTGTYNEQFFGPGTRLTVL.

The table lists this clonotype with many counts. The genes are TRBV7-2 and TRBJ1-5; D unresolved. V was clipped by 2 bases and J by 7 bases, with 12 bases between them. CDR3 length: 14 amino acids. Germline V gene lookup returns CDR1 SGHTA and CDR2 FQGNSA. In DNA, the CDR3 is TGTGCCAGCAGCTTATTCCGGGGAACGCAGCCCCAGCATTTT. It yields the protein CASSLFRGTQPQHF.

Ten or more counts support this clonotype. The chain links TRBV4-3 to TRBJ2-7; 13 bases fit TRBD2. The germline CDR1 and CDR2 sequences are LGHNA and YSLEER. The CDR3 loop spans 15 amino acids. Unmatched junction bases numbered 5, after V lost 4 bases and J lost 5 bases. Here the CDR3 reads CASSLGLAGEHEQYF. The CDR3 region has the DNA TGCGCCAGCAGCCTTGGACTAGCGGGAGAGCACGAGCAGTACTTC.

This clonotype has at least ten counts. DNA for the CDR3: TGCAGTGGTCCGGGGGCTGTAGAGACCCAGTACTTC. Protein product: CSGPGAVETQYF. The rearrangement links TRBV20-1 to TRBJ2-5, with D perhaps being TRBD1 or TRBD2 (6 bases each). Germline V gives CDR1 DFQATT, CDR2 SNEGSKA (reference sequence). This CDR3 spans 12 amino acids. With 7 bases removed from V and 4 bases from J, the gap between germline ends came to 13 bases.

This clonotype was recorded at least ten times. V and J are TRBV28 and TRBJ2-2; D might be TRBD2 (5 bases). The germline CDR1 and CDR2 sequences are MDHEN and SYDVKM. Trimming took 5 bases from V and 6 from J, leaving 19 bases between them. The CDR3 loop spans 16 amino acids. The CDR3 bases are TGTGCCAGCAGTCGCCCCAGTTTCGGGGTGTCCGGGGAGCTGTTTTTT. Amino acids: CASSRPSFGVSGELFF.

This clonotype was seen repeatedly, ten times or more. The chain joins TRBV7-6 to TRBJ2-7, with 8 nucleotides matching TRBD2. CDR1 SGHVS and CDR2 FNYEAQ come from the germline V gene. The CDR3 is 15 residues long. With 1 base clipped from V and 3 bases from J, the junction kept 5 bases outside the gene matches. Here the CDR3 DNA reads TGTGCCAGCAGCTTAGAGCAAGCGGGAGTCTACGAGCAGTACTTC. It codes for CASSLEQAGVYEQYF.

There are many counts of this clonotype. CDR3 sequence: CASSQARTDTQYF. CDR3 in DNA: TGTGCCAGCAGCCAGGCCAGGACGGATACGCAGTATTTT. J is TRBJ2-3 and V is TRBV7-3; no reliable D call. The CDR3 consists of 13 residues. Germline CDR1 and CDR2: SGHTA and FQGTGA. V dropped 5 bases and J dropped 6 bases, with 12 bases sitting between them.

This clonotype was seen ten or more times. The rearrangement joins TRBV7-2 to TRBJ2-2, with D possibly matching TRBD1 (6 bases). The CDR3 spans 14 residues. Per germline, CDR1 SGHTA and CDR2 FQGNSA. V was clipped by 5 bases and J by 6 bases, with 13 bases between them. CDR3 protein: CASSPRQVPGELFF. CDR3 nucleotide sequence: TGTGCCAGCAGCCCCCGACAGGTACCCGGGGAGCTGTTTTTT.

This clonotype was counted at least ten times. The gene calls are TRBV7-2 and TRBJ2-1; weak D call: TRBD2 (5 bases). The CDR3 runs 16 residues. Trimming stripped 4 bases from V and 8 bases from J, with 21 bases between. In germline, CDR1 is SGHTA, CDR2 FQGNSA. The CDR3 reads CASSSLTGILAYEQFF. CDR3 DNA: TGTGCCAGCAGCTCCCTGACGGGGATTTTGGCGTATGAGCAGTTCTTC.

This clonotype was seen many times. The V and J genes are TRBV20-1 and TRBJ1-5, with no clear D. The CDR3 consists of 15 residues. Per the germline V gene, CDR1 is DFQATT and CDR2 is SNEGSKA (reference sequence). Between the trimmed V and J ends, which lost 1 base and 0 bases, there was a span of 10 bases. CDR3: CSARVADISNQPQHF. CDR3 nucleotides: TGCAGTGCTAGAGTCGCAGACATTAGCAATCAGCCCCAGCATTTT.

This clonotype was seen at least ten times. The V and J genes are TRBV2 and TRBJ2-2, with no clear D. The CDR3 length is 13 residues. Germline V gene lookup returns CDR1 SNHLY and CDR2 FYNNEI. Trimming stripped 2 bases from V and 5 bases from J, with 6 bases between. The CDR3 sequence: CASSEPLTGELFF. CDR3 DNA: TGTGCCAGCAGTGAACCTCTTACCGGGGAGCTGTTTTTT.

There are many counts of this clonotype. This sequence joins TRBV19 and TRBJ2-5; tentatively, D is TRBD2 (6 bases). The V and J ends lost 5 bases and 0 bases respectively, with 16 bases between them. This CDR3 comprises 16 residues. The germline V gene encodes CDR1 LNHDA and CDR2 SQIVND (reference sequence). This CDR3 is CASSRGGLSYQETQYF. For the CDR3, the DNA is TGTGCCAGTAGTCGTGGGGGACTTTCGTACCAAGAGACCCAGTACTTC.

This clonotype was detected ten times or more. The V and J genes are TRBV7-2 and TRBJ2-6, with 8 bases aligning to TRBD1. The CDR3 is made up of 14 amino acids. Trimming took 5 bases from V and 13 from J; bases not matched to a gene: 10. Germline CDR1 SGHTA, CDR2 FQGNSA. Written as DNA, the CDR3 is TGTGCCAGCAGCCAGGACAGGGCGGGTATAGTCCTGACTTTC. It encodes CASSQDRAGIVLTF. Looking up the rest from reference TRBV7-2 and TRBJ2-6 gives the full variable domain: GAGVSQSPSNKVTEKGKDVELRCDPISGHTALYWYRQSLGQGLEFLIYFQGNSAPDKSGLPSDRFSAERTGGSVSTLTIQRTQQEDSAVYLCASSQDRAGIVLTFGAGSRLTVL.

This clonotype was seen many times. V usage is TRBV24-1 and J usage is TRBJ2-1; TRBD2 matches at 7 bases. CDR3 length: 15 residues. The germline CDR1 and CDR2 sequences are KGHDR and SFDVKD. Losses at the gene ends were 1 base for V and 4 bases for J; bases not matched to a gene: 3. The CDR3: CATSDFGTTYNEQFF. DNA for the CDR3: TGTGCCACCAGTGATTTTGGGACTACATACAATGAGCAGTTCTTC.

This clonotype was detected many times. The chain recombines TRBV6-6 with TRBJ1-6; 7 bases align to TRBD1. Germline values: CDR1 MNHNY, CDR2 SVGAGI (reference sequence). With 7 bases clipped from V and 7 bases from J, the junction kept 10 bases outside the gene matches. There are 15 residues in the CDR3. The CDR3 DNA sequence: TGTGCCAGCAACTACAGGGGCCCGGGGAATTCACCCCTCCACTTT. Amino acid sequence: CASNYRGPGNSPLHF.

This clonotype appeared many times. The chain employs TRBV3-1 and TRBJ2-1; TRBD1 matches 10 bases. The CDR3 has 15 amino acids. CDR1 and CDR2 (germline): LGHDT, YNNKEL (reference sequence). The V gene end was trimmed by 3 bases and the J gene end by 6 bases; junction bases not matched to a gene: 5. The DNA of the CDR3 is TGTGCCAGCAGCCATTTCCGGGACAGGGGCAATGAGCAGTTCTTC. Amino acid sequence: CASSHFRDRGNEQFF.

This clonotype has ten or more counts. The chain couples TRBV29-1 to TRBJ1-1; 10 nucleotides line up with TRBD1. CDR3 size: 17 residues. V lost 6 bases and J lost 5; bases outside the gene matches: 18. CDR1 and CDR2 (germline): SQVTM, ANQGSEA. Written as DNA, the CDR3 is TGCAGCGTCACCGGGGGGACAGGGGCTCGGCGGGATACTGAAGCTTTCTTT. This codes for CSVTGGTGARRDTEAFF.

This clonotype was counted many times. The chain recombines TRBV28 with TRBJ1-1; D possibly corresponds to TRBD1 (5 bases). Germline V CDR1 and CDR2: MDHEN, SYDVKM. The CDR3 covers 13 residues. V was pared by 8 bases and J by 4 bases, with 14 bases between. CDR3 in amino acids: CASRGGGGTEAFF. The CDR3, as DNA: TGTGCCAGCCGGGGCGGTGGTGGCACTGAAGCTTTCTTT.

The sample holds many counts of this clonotype. The V and J genes are TRBV18 and TRBJ1-2, with TRBD1 identical over 8 bases. The CDR3 extends over 15 amino acids. V lost 0 bases to trimming and J lost 3 bases; unmatched junction nucleotides: 3. Germline loops: CDR1 KGHSH, CDR2 LQKENI. For the CDR3, the DNA is TGTGCCAGCTCACCACCCGACAGGGGCGACTATGGCTACACCTTC. Its translation is CASSPPDRGDYGYTF.

In its sample, this clonotype was seen many times. The chain has TRBV18 and TRBJ2-3, with D possibly matching TRBD1 (5 bases). CDR3 size: 16 residues. Germline CDR1 and CDR2: KGHSH and LQKENI. V shed 4 bases and J shed 1 base, with 15 bases lying between them. In DNA, the CDR3 is TGTGCCAGCTCACGGTTCCAGGGTCGGCGCACAGATACGCAGTATTTT. Translating it yields CASSRFQGRRTDTQYF.

Ten or more counts support this clonotype. The chain carries TRBV3-1 and TRBJ2-3; perhaps TRBD1 as D (5 bases). V was shortened by 2 bases and J by 4 bases, with 7 bases between the two germline ends. CDR1 LGHDT and CDR2 YNNKEL come from the germline V gene (reference sequence). The CDR3 is 13 residues long. The CDR3 reads CASSQQGSDTQYF. The CDR3 nucleotides are TGTGCCAGCAGCCAACAGGGTTCAGATACGCAGTATTTT.

There are many counts of this clonotype. The V call is TRBV5-1, the J call TRBJ2-1, with D perhaps matching TRBD2 (6 bases). Germline loops: CDR1 SGHRS, CDR2 YFSETQ. This CDR3 contains 13 residues. Between the trimmed V and J ends, which lost 4 bases and 8 bases, there was a span of 13 bases. In DNA form, the CDR3 reads TGCGCCAGCAGCCCCGGGGGTAGCTATGAGCAGTTCTTC. It encodes CASSPGGSYEQFF. Full variable domain (outside the CDR3, taken from reference TRBV5-1 and TRBJ2-1): KAGVTQTPRYLIKTRGQQVTLSCSPISGHRSVSWYQQTPGQGLQFLFEYFSETQRNKGNFPGRFSGRQFSNSRSEMNVSTLELGDSALYLCASSPGGSYEQFFGPGTRLTVL.